Following are 28 T cell receptor beta chains from one sample sequenced in a study of OX40 agonist ivuxolimab in advanced cancers. Clones were read by immunoSEQ multiplex PCR, and TCRdb kept only the in-frame ones, dropping some. The sample consists of around 80,000 clones, over 75% of them appearing once. Here the sequenced sample was CD4+ or CD8+ T cells sorted from blood, taken in a trial of the OX40 agonist ivuxolimab. The receptors were gathered from an adult with an advanced solid tumor such as melanoma, head and neck, liver or kidney cancer.

The chain links TRBV11-3 to TRBJ2-5, with 7 bases matching TRBD1. V trimming: 4 bases; J trimming: 1 base; junction bases outside the gene matches: 6. The CDR3 covers 15 residues. Germline V lookup: CDR1 SGHNT, CDR2 YENEEA. In nucleotides, the CDR3 is TGTGCCAGCAGCTGGGGACAGACCTCCCAAGAGACCCAGTACTTC. Protein product: CASSWGQTSQETQYF.

V is TRBV19 and J is TRBJ1-4; D is unclear. Looked up from germline, CDR1 is LNHDA and CDR2 is SQIVND (reference sequence). The CDR3 has 14 amino acids. V was trimmed by 4 bases and J by 3 bases, leaving 9 bases between them. CDR3 sequence (DNA): TGTGCCAGTAGTACCGGACGGTCTAATGAAAAACTGTTTTTT. Translating gives CASSTGRSNEKLFF.

Within the sample, this clone is medium-sized (0.01 to 0.1%). The V gene is TRBV7-3, the J gene TRBJ2-3, with unresolved D. V was shortened by 6 bases and J by 5 bases, with 21 bases between the two germline ends. CDR1 SGHTA and CDR2 FQGTGA come from the germline V gene. The CDR3 covers 16 residues. The CDR3 is CASRLLAGSQGDTQYF. The CDR3 coding sequence is TGTGCCAGCAGGTTACTCGCCGGGTCTCAAGGAGATACGCAGTATTTT.

The chain combines TRBV14 with TRBJ2-5; D may correspond to TRBD1 or TRBD2 (5 bases each). This CDR3 comprises 14 residues. Deletions cut 3 bases from V and 5 bases from J, with 13 bases between. Germline lookup yields CDR1 SGHDN and CDR2 FVKESK. The CDR3: CASSHGVWGETQYF. CDR3 nucleotides: TGTGCCAGCAGCCATGGAGTGTGGGGGGAGACCCAGTACTTC.

The J gene is TRBJ2-1, the V gene TRBV11-3; D gene uncertain. Per germline, CDR1 SGHNT and CDR2 YENEEA. The V end was cut by 3 bases, the J end by 0 bases, with 9 bases between. There are 15 residues in the CDR3. This CDR3 is CASSLGPSSYNEQFF. CDR3 nucleotides: TGTGCCAGCAGCTTGGGCCCAAGCTCCTACAATGAGCAGTTCTTC.

The rearrangement uses TRBV5-4 and TRBJ2-3; possible D gene TRBD1, 6 bases. The CDR3 sequence is 15 residues long. The V and J ends lost 0 bases and 4 bases respectively, with 12 bases between them. From germline, CDR1 is SGHNT and CDR2 YYREEE (reference sequence). The CDR3 loop is CASSLDREMSDTQYF. Written as DNA, the CDR3 is TGTGCCAGCAGCTTGGACAGGGAGATGTCAGATACGCAGTATTTT.

V usage is TRBV6-6 and J usage is TRBJ1-1; 10 bases are a match to TRBD1. Germline V CDR1 and CDR2: MNHNY, SVGAGI (reference sequence). The V gene end was trimmed by 5 bases and the J gene end by 5 bases; junction bases not matched to a gene: 8. CDR3 length: 15 amino acids. As DNA, the CDR3 is TGTGCCAGCAGTCCCCGGGACAGGGGTGGGACTGAAGCTTTCTTT. Translation gives CASSPRDRGGTEAFF.

The chain couples TRBV6-4 to TRBJ2-3; 9 bases agree with TRBD2. Trimming removed 4 bases from V and 4 bases from J; junction bases left unmatched: 6. The V gene's germline CDR1 is MRHNA and CDR2 SNTAGT. The CDR3 spans 15 residues. The CDR3 loop reads CASSAIAGVADTQYF. CDR3 nucleotides: TGTGCCAGCAGTGCCATAGCGGGAGTGGCAGATACGCAGTATTTT.

The chain links TRBV9 to TRBJ2-7, with TRBD2 matching over 7 bases. J was trimmed by 5 bases and V by 3 bases; bases with no gene match: 8. The CDR3 is 14 amino acids. Per germline, CDR1 SGDLS and CDR2 YYNGEE. In DNA, the CDR3 is TGTGCCAGCAGCGCCCAATTGGGAGGGGACGAGCAGTACTTC. Protein: CASSAQLGGDEQYF.

In its sample, this clone was seen once. The V and J genes are TRBV7-2 and TRBJ2-7; no clear D. Germline CDR1 is SGHTA and CDR2 is FQGNSA. This CDR3 spans 13 amino acids. The V end lost 1 base, the J end lost 2 bases, and 6 bases lay between the germline ends. CDR3 sequence reads: CASSLDIPYEQYF. The DNA for the CDR3 is TGTGCCAGCAGCTTAGATATCCCCTACGAGCAGTACTTC.

This chain links TRBV9 with TRBJ2-2, with TRBD1 matching 7 bases. This CDR3 spans 15 amino acids. Trimming took 0 bases from V and 5 from J; bases not matched to a gene: 4. Germline CDR1 and CDR2: SGDLS and YYNGEE. The CDR3: CASSVGGGGTGELFF. The CDR3 coding sequence is TGTGCCAGCAGCGTAGGAGGGGGCGGTACCGGGGAGCTGTTTTTT.

This clone was found once. The chain recombines TRBV28 with TRBJ2-7; 7 bases match TRBD2. J lost 2 bases, V lost 3 bases, and 4 bases had no gene match. Germline-derived CDR1 and CDR2 are MDHEN and SYDVKM. CDR3 size: 14 residues. CDR3 bases: TGTGCCAGCAGTTTTCCCCTAGCGGCCTACGAGCAGTACTTC. This codes for CASSFPLAAYEQYF.

The chain employs TRBV6-1 and TRBJ2-1, with 12 nucleotides matching TRBD2. Germline-derived CDR1 and CDR2 are MNHNS and SASEGT. This CDR3 is 16 amino acids long. V lost 4 bases, J lost 8 bases, and 9 bases stayed unmatched. The CDR3 DNA reads as TGTGCCAGCAGTGGATCGACTAGCGGGAGATTGGATGAGCAGTTCTTC. Amino acids: CASSGSTSGRLDEQFF.

The rearrangement joins TRBV28 to TRBJ2-2, with 7 bases lining up with TRBD2. The CDR3 is 15 amino acids. CDR1 and CDR2 from the germline V gene are MDHEN and SYDVKM. V shed 6 bases, J shed 5 bases, and the junction held 9 bases outside the gene matches. CDR3 sequence reads: CASRRPAGRTGELFF. The CDR3 nucleotides read TGTGCCAGCAGAAGGCCAGCGGGAAGAACCGGGGAGCTGTTTTTT.

The chain has TRBV14 and TRBJ2-1; D assignment may be TRBD1 or TRBD2 (5 bases each). CDR3 length: 16 residues. Germline assignment: CDR1 SGHDN and CDR2 FVKESK. Trimming left V 1 base short and J 6 bases short, with 16 bases between. The CDR3 nucleotides are TGTGCCAGCAGCCAAGTGGGGGTTCCAACCCTCAATGAGCAGTTCTTC. Its protein product is CASSQVGVPTLNEQFF.

This CDR3 is CASSEALLGGELFF. The CDR3 region has the DNA TGTGCCAGCAGTGAAGCGCTTCTCGGAGGGGAGCTGTTTTTT. The V call is TRBV2, the J call TRBJ2-2; D remains ambiguous. The germline V gene encodes CDR1 SNHLY and CDR2 FYNNEI. CDR3 size: 14 residues. V dropped 0 bases and J dropped 8 bases, with 10 bases sitting between them.

This clone was recorded only once. The chain links TRBV7-2 to TRBJ1-1; D not certain. Per the germline V gene, CDR1 is SGHTA and CDR2 is FQGNSA. V lost 4 bases to trimming and J lost 5 bases, with 14 bases between them. The CDR3 spans 14 residues. The CDR3 DNA sequence: TGTGCCAGCAGCTCCGGGCTAACTGGGACTGAAGCTTTCTTT. Translation gives CASSSGLTGTEAFF.

V usage is TRBV9 and J usage is TRBJ1-4, with D possibly matching TRBD1 (5 bases). Germline-derived CDR1 and CDR2 are SGDLS and YYNGEE. The CDR3 spans 15 residues. With 0 bases removed from V and 6 bases from J, the gap between germline ends came to 12 bases. CDR3 nucleotide sequence: TGTGCCAGCAGCGTAGGCAGAACAGGATATGAAAAACTGTTTTTT. Its translation: CASSVGRTGYEKLFF.

The rearrangement links TRBV7-9 to TRBJ2-2; no clear D gene. CDR3 length: 14 amino acids. Germline CDR1 and CDR2: SEHNR and FQNEAQ (reference sequence). Trimming removed 3 bases from V and 3 bases from J, with 8 bases in between. The CDR3 loop reads CASSFSRDTGELFF. In nucleotides, the CDR3 is TGTGCCAGCAGCTTTTCCCGCGACACCGGGGAGCTGTTTTTT.

This clone was picked up one time. J is TRBJ2-2 and V is TRBV29-1; 9 positions agree with TRBD1. This CDR3 has 14 residues. Germline V gene lookup returns CDR1 SQVTM and CDR2 ANQGSEA. J was trimmed by 5 bases and V by 4 bases; bases with no gene match: 5. The CDR3 coding sequence is TGCAGCGTTGGGGGACAGGGTGGGACCGGGGAGCTGTTTTTT. It codes for CSVGGQGGTGELFF.

This clone was observed a few times. J is TRBJ2-2 and V is TRBV11-2, with TRBD1 matching over 8 bases. The V gene end was trimmed by 4 bases and the J gene end by 6 bases; junction bases not matched to a gene: 7. The CDR3 sequence is 15 residues long. In germline, CDR1 is SGHAT, CDR2 FQNNGV. The CDR3 DNA reads as TGTGCCAGCAGCTCGCGGGCAGGGGGCTCCGGGGAGCTGTTTTTT. The encoded protein is CASSSRAGGSGELFF.

The rearrangement joins TRBV5-8 to TRBJ2-6; possible D gene TRBD1, 6 bases. The CDR3 is 18 residues long. Germline values: CDR1 SGHTS, CDR2 YDEGEE. V lost 0 bases, J lost 0 bases, and 13 bases lay in between. CDR3 protein: CASSLGGQPSSGANVLTF. In DNA form, the CDR3 reads TGTGCCAGCAGCTTGGGTGGACAGCCGAGCTCTGGGGCCAACGTCCTGACTTTC.

The sample holds a few counts of this clone. This chain links TRBV6-1 with TRBJ2-2; TRBD2 is a possible D gene (6 bases). Germline V CDR1 and CDR2: MNHNS, SASEGT. Trimming removed 3 bases at V and 6 bases at J, with 11 bases between. This CDR3 comprises 14 residues. The DNA for the CDR3 is TGTGCCAGCAGTGAGCGGGGAATGGCCGGGGAGCTGTTTTTT. Encoded protein: CASSERGMAGELFF.

This chain connects TRBV5-6 to TRBJ2-7; 9 bases are a match to TRBD2. Germline V gene data show CDR1 as SGHDT and CDR2 as YYEEEE. This CDR3 has 13 amino acids. With 1 base clipped from V and 6 bases from J, the junction kept 2 bases outside the gene matches. CDR3 sequence (DNA): TGTGCCAGCAGCTTGCCTAGCGGGACCGAGCAGTACTTC. It is translated as CASSLPSGTEQYF.

The rearrangement uses TRBV28 and TRBJ1-6, with D maybe TRBD1 (5 bases). This CDR3 comprises 16 residues. Trimming left V 7 bases short and J 2 bases short, with 15 bases between. Germline loops: CDR1 MDHEN, CDR2 SYDVKM. This chain's CDR3 is CASTTGGAPYNSPLHF. CDR3 coding DNA: TGTGCCAGCACTACCGGTGGGGCCCCCTATAATTCACCCCTCCACTTT.

The chain links TRBV7-9 to TRBJ2-7; 14 bases fit TRBD2. The CDR3 is made up of 15 amino acids. Per germline, CDR1 SEHNR and CDR2 FQNEAQ (reference sequence). V was pared by 11 bases and J by 6 bases, with 12 bases of the junction left unmatched. The CDR3 bases are TGTGCCGGAAGGGCCGTGGGACTAGCGGGAGCCGAGCAGTACTTC. This codes for CAGRAVGLAGAEQYF.

The rearrangement joins TRBV6-6 to TRBJ2-5, with D hard to call. The CDR3 covers 14 residues. Germline values: CDR1 MNHNY, CDR2 SVGAGI (reference sequence). V dropped 10 bases and J dropped 2 bases, with 17 bases sitting between them. CDR3 sequence: CAIEERGGQETQYF. The CDR3 coding sequence is TGTGCCATCGAGGAAAGAGGCGGACAAGAGACCCAGTACTTC.

In this sample, this clone turned up a few times. This rearrangement joins TRBV29-1 to TRBJ1-2, with TRBD1 matching over 9 bases. With 7 bases clipped from V and 7 bases from J, the junction kept 10 bases outside the gene matches. In germline, CDR1 is SQVTM, CDR2 ANQGSEA. The CDR3 runs to 13 residues. The CDR3 loop reads CSAIPTGGVGYTF. Here the CDR3 DNA reads TGCAGCGCCATCCCGACAGGGGGAGTTGGCTACACCTTC.